A selection of T cell receptor beta chains follows, all from one sample in a study of beta chain features in type 1 diabetes. Assay used: immunoSEQ multiplex PCR; TCRdb lists only in-frame clones, some missing. The sample lists roughly 150,000 clones; more than 60% were seen once. Specimen: naive CD4+ T cells from blood. The origin of the receptors is a man aged 25-40 years with type 1 diabetes. Each CDR3 is given with its conserved first and last residue. D genes are given only for firm matches. Size is stated for part of the rows, as once, few or many counts, or as a class when the clone is expanded.

D gene,J gene,V gene,clone size,CDR3 DNA,CDR3 protein
TRBD1,TRBJ1-5,TRBV30,NA,TGTGCCATGACAGGGGTGGGCGATCAGCCCCAGCATTTT,CAMTGVGDQPQHF
TRBD1,TRBJ2-2,TRBV29-1,few,TGCAGCACTCAAGGACAGGGGGTCAACACCGGGGAGCTGTTTTTT,CSTQGQGVNTGELFF
TRBD2,TRBJ2-3,TRBV7-2,once,TGTGCCAGCAGCCTAAGACTAGCGGGGGGCACAGATACGCAGTATTTT,CASSLRLAGGTDTQYF
NA,TRBJ2-4,TRBV5-6,NA,TGTGCCAGCAGACCTCAGGGTTCGGGCAAAAACATTCAGTACTTC,CASRPQGSGKNIQYF
NA,TRBJ2-5,TRBV7-9,once,TGTGCCAGCAGCTTAGCTGGGGGAAAGACCCAGTACTTC,CASSLAGGKTQYF
NA,TRBJ1-2,TRBV4-3,NA,TGCGCCAGCAGCCGAGACAGTAACTATGGCTACACCTTC,CASSRDSNYGYTF
TRBD1,TRBJ2-5,TRBV10-3,few,TGTGCCATCAGCGGGACAGATCAAGAGACCCAGTACTTC,CAISGTDQETQYF
NA,TRBJ2-5,TRBV9,once,TGTGCCAGCAGCGTGAGGTTCCAAGAGACCCAGTACTTC,CASSVRFQETQYF
NA,TRBJ1-6,TRBV6-6,NA,TGTGCCAGCAGTTACGGGATGACTGGGACTGGGCCCCTCCACTTT,CASSYGMTGTGPLHF
NA,TRBJ2-7,TRBV29-1,NA,TGCAGCGTATCCGGGACCTCATCCTCAGGGGTGCAGTACTTC,CSVSGTSSSGVQYF
NA,TRBJ2-1,TRBV5-1,NA,TGCGCCAGCGGGGAAGTGTACTACAATGAGCAGTTCTTC,CASGEVYYNEQFF
NA,TRBJ2-4,TRBV10-3,few,TGTGCCATCAGTGAAGGCGGCAGGGGAGAAAACATTCAGTACTTC,CAISEGGRGENIQYF
TRBD2,TRBJ2-1,TRBV11-2,NA,TGTGCCAGCAGCACTCGGACTAGGGTCTACAATGAGCAGTTCTTC,CASSTRTRVYNEQFF
TRBD2,TRBJ2-3,TRBV5-4,NA,TGTGCCAGCAGCTTGGCGGGAGCTAGCGGGGACGCCACAGATACGCAGTATTTT,CASSLAGASGDATDTQYF
TRBD1,TRBJ2-7,TRBV14,few,TGTGCCAGCAGCCAGCTACCGGGACAGGGAGGCTCCTACGAGCAGTACTTC,CASSQLPGQGGSYEQYF
TRBD1,TRBJ2-2,TRBV19,NA,TGTGCCAGTAGTATCAGGACAGGGTCGAACACCGGGGAGCTGTTTTTT,CASSIRTGSNTGELFF
NA,TRBJ2-1,TRBV7-2,once,TGTGCCAGCAGCATCAATGAGCAGTTCTTC,CASSINEQFF
TRBD1,TRBJ2-5,TRBV7-2,NA,TGTGCCAGCAGCCCTTTGACAGGGGGGGAGACCCAGTACTTC,CASSPLTGGETQYF
NA,TRBJ2-3,TRBV9,NA,TGTGCCAGCACCCCCCTGGGCACAGATACGCAGTATTTT,CASTPLGTDTQYF
NA,TRBJ2-7,TRBV27,NA,TGTGCCAGCAGTTTAACGCTATCCTACGAGCAGTACTTC,CASSLTLSYEQYF
NA,TRBJ2-5,TRBV29-1,NA,TGCAGCGTCGCTAGCCTCCAAGAGACCCAGTACTTC,CSVASLQETQYF
TRBD1,TRBJ1-2,TRBV29-1,NA,TGCAGCGTTGATGGACAGGGGAATGGCTACACCTTC,CSVDGQGNGYTF
NA,TRBJ2-3,TRBV9,NA,TGTGCCAGCAGCGTAGGCGTGGGCAGTAGGACAGATACGCAGTATTTT,CASSVGVGSRTDTQYF
NA,TRBJ1-2,TRBV5-4,NA,TGTGCCAGCAGCTTGGGCGCAGGGTTTAACTATGGCTACACCTTC,CASSLGAGFNYGYTF
TRBD1,TRBJ2-7,TRBV29-1,NA,TGCAGCGTTCGACAGGGGGCCGGCTACGAGCAGTACTTC,CSVRQGAGYEQYF
NA,TRBJ2-3,TRBV4-3,NA,TGCGCCAGCAGCCGCGAGTACAGGGCCACAGATACGCAGTATTTT,CASSREYRATDTQYF
NA,TRBJ2-5,TRBV6-6,NA,TGTGCCAGCAGTTACGGTGGGGAGACCCAGTACTTC,CASSYGGETQYF
TRBD2,TRBJ2-5,TRBV9,NA,TGTGCCAGCAGCCGGGGGCTAGCGGGGGCCCAAGAGACCCAGTACTTC,CASSRGLAGAQETQYF
NA,TRBJ2-3,TRBV7-6,few,TGTGCCAGCAGCCCCCGGCTGGGCACAGATACGCAGTATTTT,CASSPRLGTDTQYF
NA,TRBJ1-1,TRBV30,NA,TGTGCCTGGAGTGTATCCCGAAGATTCACTGAAGCTTTCTTT,CAWSVSRRFTEAFF
NA,TRBJ1-1,TRBV28,NA,TGTGCCAGCAGTTTAAGAGACACTGAAGCTTTCTTT,CASSLRDTEAFF
NA,TRBJ2-1,TRBV29-1,NA,TGCAGCGTTGAAGTCCAGAGGAATGAGCAGTTCTTC,CSVEVQRNEQFF
TRBD1,TRBJ2-1,TRBV15,NA,TGTGCCACCAGCAAAGGGGGCTTTGAGCAGTTCTTC,CATSKGGFEQFF